A selection of T cell receptor beta chains follows, all from one sample in a study of early T cells in non-severe SARS-CoV-2 infection. Each CDR3 protein gets one entry after TCRdb re-called the 5' RACE reads with MiXCR. The sample consists of about 77,000 distinct CDR3 sequences, 15% to 20% of them appearing once. Sequenced: whole blood. Receptor source: an adult who was a healthcare worker with PCR-confirmed SARS-CoV-2 infection or an uninfected control (not recorded which). CDR3s include the opening cysteine and the closing phenylalanine or tryptophan. D genes are given only for firm matches. Part of the rows lack a size; the others show once, few, many or a class for expanded clones.

v_call	clone_size	d_call	j_call	cdr3_aa	cdr3_nt
TRBV6-4	few	TRBD2	TRBJ2-3	CASSDERLAGGPRTQYF	TGTGCCAGCAGTGACGAAAGACTAGCGGGGGGCCCAAGAACGCAGTATTTT
TRBV20-1	NA	NA	TRBJ2-7	CSASGWGGYEQYF	TGCAGTGCCAGCGGGTGGGGTGGTTACGAGCAGTACTTC
TRBV6-5	few	NA	TRBJ2-6	CASSPFAVVVTGANVLTF	TGTGCCAGCAGCCCCTTTGCGGTGGTAGTAACTGGGGCCAACGTCCTGACTTTC
TRBV7-9	NA	NA	TRBJ1-3	CASTEENTIYF	TGTGCCAGCACGGAGGAAAACACCATATATTTT
TRBV29-1	few	TRBD1	TRBJ1-1	CSAQGVWNTEAFF	TGCAGCGCCCAGGGGGTGTGGAACACTGAAGCTTTCTTT
TRBV10-2	NA	NA	TRBJ2-7	CATSRDFKSYF	TGCGCCACCTCGAGGGACTTCAAGTCGTACTTC
TRBV2	NA	TRBD1	TRBJ2-7	CAITRDRDEQYF	TGTGCCATCACCCGGGACAGGGACGAGCAGTACTTC
TRBV29-1	many	NA	TRBJ1-1	CSVPGALNTEAFF	TGCAGCGTCCCGGGGGCCCTTAACACTGAAGCTTTCTTT
TRBV18	few	NA	TRBJ2-5	CASSPQGSFLETQYF	TGTGCCAGCTCACCGCAGGGGTCCTTCCTGGAGACCCAGTACTTC
TRBV6-6	NA	TRBD2	TRBJ2-3	CASSYLAGLQGDTQYF	TGTGCCAGCAGTTACTTAGCGGGCCTCCAGGGAGATACGCAGTATTTT
TRBV7-2	NA	TRBD2	TRBJ2-7	CASSLGLAGVYEQYF	TGTGCCAGCAGCTTGGGACTAGCGGGGGTGTACGAGCAGTACTTC
TRBV7-9	few	NA	TRBJ1-6	CASSSPQGPYNSPLHF	TGTGCCAGCAGCTCTCCACAGGGTCCCTATAATTCACCCCTCCACTTT
TRBV5-8	few	NA	TRBJ2-1	CASRLVNFNEQFF	TGTGCCAGCAGATTGGTCAACTTCAATGAGCAGTTCTTC
TRBV20-1	many	TRBD1	TRBJ1-2	CSARRDSYGYTF	TGCAGTGCACGTAGGGACAGCTATGGCTACACCTTC
TRBV29-1	NA	NA	TRBJ1-2	CSVDEDYGYTF	TGCAGCGTTGACGAGGACTATGGCTACACCTTC
TRBV19	NA	NA	TRBJ2-5	CASSNRWQETQYF	TGTGCCAGTAGCAACAGGTGGCAAGAGACCCAGTACTTC
TRBV11-2	few	NA	TRBJ2-1	CASSHMGATNEQFF	TGTGCCAGCAGCCACATGGGCGCGACGAATGAGCAGTTCTTC
TRBV14	NA	TRBD2	TRBJ2-1	CASSLGLAGVHF	TGTGCCAGCAGCCTGGGTCTAGCGGGAGTCCACTTC
TRBV2	few	NA	TRBJ2-1	CASSFQGGGRRNEQFF	TGTGCCAGCAGTTTCCAAGGGGGCGGGAGGCGCAATGAGCAGTTCTTC
TRBV11-2	NA	NA	TRBJ2-2	CASSWSVAGWNTGELFF	TGTGCCAGCAGCTGGAGCGTGGCGGGGTGGAATACCGGGGAGCTGTTTTTT
TRBV20-1	many	TRBD1	TRBJ1-2	CSAGQGSKGYTF	TGCAGTGCTGGACAGGGTTCAAAGGGCTACACCTTC
TRBV28	few	TRBD1	TRBJ2-1	CASNKPGQGNNEQFF	TGTGCCAGCAATAAACCGGGACAGGGTAATAATGAGCAGTTCTTC
TRBV4-1	few	NA	TRBJ1-2	CASSQELTQGRVTIPGYTF	TGCGCCAGCAGCCAAGAATTAACTCAGGGGCGGGTAACAATTCCTGGCTACACCTTC
TRBV27	NA	NA	TRBJ2-3	CASSPQCITDTQYF	TGTGCCAGCAGTCCCCAGTGTATCACAGATACGCAGTATTTT
TRBV24-1	NA	NA	TRBJ2-1	CATSDRIIGEQFF	TGTGCCACCAGTGATAGAATCATCGGTGAGCAGTTCTTC
TRBV25-1	NA	TRBD1	TRBJ2-5	CASSGDRGKTQYF	TGTGCCAGCAGTGGAGACAGGGGGAAGACCCAGTACTTC
TRBV6-2/TRBV6-3	NA	NA	TRBJ2-7	CASSRPGTDSYEQYF	TGTGCCAGCAGCCGTCCCGGGACGGATTCCTACGAGCAGTACTTC
TRBV5-4	NA	TRBD1	TRBJ1-6	CASSLGTTGGARSPLHF	TGTGCCAGCAGCTTGGGGACCACAGGGGGCGCGAGATCACCCCTCCACTTT
TRBV9	few	NA	TRBJ1-3	CASSVELREFSGNTIYF	TGTGCCAGCAGCGTAGAATTACGGGAATTCTCTGGAAACACCATATATTTT
TRBV7-2	few	TRBD1	TRBJ2-3	CASSADRGSTDTQYF	TGTGCCAGCAGCGCGGACAGGGGGAGCACAGATACGCAGTATTTT
TRBV11-2	few	NA	TRBJ1-4	CASSLDLDGGWEKLFF	TGTGCCAGCAGCTTAGATCTCGACGGGGGATGGGAAAAACTGTTTTTT
TRBV29-1	many	NA	TRBJ1-1	CSVSAGNTEAFF	TGCAGCGTTTCGGCAGGAAACACTGAAGCTTTCTTT
TRBV5-1	NA	TRBD1	TRBJ2-1	CASSQGQGINEQFF	TGCGCCAGCAGCCAAGGACAGGGCATCAATGAGCAGTTCTTC
TRBV6-5	NA	TRBD1	TRBJ2-3	CASSQTGEGADTQYF	TGTGCCAGCAGTCAGACAGGGGAAGGCGCAGATACGCAGTATTTT
TRBV15	once	NA	TRBJ2-1	CATSRGFGYYNEQFF	TGTGCCACCAGCAGAGGGTTTGGTTATTACAATGAGCAGTTCTTC
TRBV12-5	NA	TRBD1	TRBJ1-5	CASGPGQQPQHF	TGTGCTAGTGGTCCGGGACAGCAGCCCCAGCATTTT
TRBV5-4	many	NA	TRBJ2-5	CASSLLQETQYF	TGTGCCAGCAGCCTCCTCCAAGAGACCCAGTACTTC
TRBV29-1	many	TRBD1	TRBJ2-3	CSVDGSGTGVTDTQYF	TGCAGCGTTGACGGTTCGGGGACAGGGGTGACAGATACGCAGTATTTT
TRBV11-2	NA	TRBD1	TRBJ2-4	CASSPSSGTGEWVAKNIQYF	TGTGCCAGCAGCCCATCCTCGGGAACAGGGGAGTGGGTAGCCAAAAACATTCAGTACTTC
TRBV28	NA	TRBD2	TRBJ2-7	CASSPGGSSYEQYF	TGTGCCAGCAGTCCCGGCGGGAGCTCCTACGAGCAGTACTTC
TRBV4-2	NA	NA	TRBJ1-6	CASSQPTGIQRNNSPLHF	TGTGCCAGCAGCCAACCTACCGGGATCCAAAGGAATAATTCACCCCTCCACTTT
TRBV10-3	few	NA	TRBJ1-3	CAISELDSRSGNTIYF	TGTGCCATCAGTGAGCTAGACAGCCGCTCTGGAAACACCATATATTTT
TRBV9	NA	TRBD1	TRBJ2-1	CASSVRGHNEQFF	TGTGCCAGCAGCGTCAGGGGGCACAATGAGCAGTTCTTC
TRBV7-9	many	TRBD1	TRBJ1-2	CASRVDRADGYTF	TGTGCCAGCAGAGTCGACAGGGCTGATGGCTACACCTTC
TRBV6-5	NA	NA	TRBJ2-7	CASSSTGYSYEQYF	TGTGCCAGCAGTTCCACGGGGTACTCCTACGAGCAGTACTTC
TRBV2	NA	TRBD2	TRBJ2-1	CASSQTSGGGNEQFF	TGTGCCAGCAGCCAGACTAGCGGGGGGGGCAATGAGCAGTTCTTC
TRBV12-5	NA	NA	TRBJ2-5	CASGLGTAGTQYF	TGTGCTAGTGGTTTGGGGACAGCGGGGACCCAGTACTTC
TRBV11-2	few	TRBD2	TRBJ2-3	CASSWGLAADTQYF	TGTGCCAGCAGCTGGGGACTAGCGGCAGATACGCAGTATTTT